This T cell receptor beta chain originates from a study of T cells in women clearing cervical HPV infection. On the study more broadly: For cases, blood was sampled a median roughly 150 days after lesion detection, interquartile range about 90 to 200 days.

Study findings and constraints: TRBV6-7 relative abundance averaged roughly 0.099% in cases and 0.15% to 0.2% in controls.

All donors had a single incident cervical HPV16 infection, not prevalent. This table comes from immunoSEQ multiplex PCR, and its TCRdb copy is limited to in-frame clones, with some not included. The data include tens of thousands of clones; the top ten clones carry roughly 9.1%. The CDR3 length is 16 residues. Trimming removed 3 bases from V and 4 bases from J; junction bases left unmatched: 7. Germline-derived CDR1 and CDR2 are ENHRY and SYGVKD. Turning to this clone: The antigen is unknown. The read gets to within 3 residues of the CDR3 end, and the germline J gene fills in the rest.

This clonotype originated in a woman between 18 and 70 years old with a cervical HPV16 infection that either progressed to CIN3+ or cleared (not recorded which). Sequenced material: blood buffy coat. V gene TRBV10-3 combines with J gene TRBJ2-1; 9 nucleotides agree with TRBD2. Incomplete CDR3 DNA: TGTGCCATCAGTGATTTGAGGACTAGCGTATACAATGAG. Translating gives CAISDLRTSVYNE. The CDR3, in full, reads CAISDLRTSVYNEQFF.